The 31 T cell receptor beta chains listed next were all sequenced from one sample in a study of blood T cell repertoires in COVID-19. Profiled with immunoSEQ multiplex PCR; TCRdb holds only in-frame clones, not every one. The table shows 150,000 to 250,000 clones, with 75% to 85% occurring only once. Material for sequencing was PBMCs or T cells enriched from blood (not recorded which). These receptors all come from a man aged 35 to 55 who had recovered from COVID-19.

CDR3 bases: TGTGCCAGCAGCGAGAACCTGGGAGCGGGCTACGAGCAGTACTTC. It specifies CASSENLGAGYEQYF. The chain recombines TRBV9 with TRBJ2-7; maybe TRBD2 (6 bases). Germline CDR1 and CDR2: SGDLS and YYNGEE. This CDR3 spans 15 amino acids. V was cut by 3 bases and J by 3 bases, with 16 bases left in between.

This chain connects TRBV6-5 to TRBJ2-2; tentative D call: TRBD2 (5 bases). The V gene lost 6 bases and the J gene lost 1 base, with 12 bases spanning the gap. The CDR3 loop spans 15 amino acids. In germline, CDR1 is MNHEY, CDR2 SVGAGI. CDR3 in DNA: TGTGCCAGCAGGCTGGACTGGAAGAACACCGGGGAGCTGTTTTTT. Residues: CASRLDWKNTGELFF.

This chain uses TRBV7-2 with TRBJ2-1; the match to TRBD2 covers 10 bases. The ends lost 5 bases at V and 9 bases at J; junction bases unmatched: 10. Germline V gives CDR1 SGHTA, CDR2 FQGNSA. This CDR3 has 15 amino acids. The CDR3 sequence is CASSPPGSGRVEQFF. The DNA of the CDR3 is TGTGCCAGCAGCCCACCGGGCAGCGGGAGGGTTGAGCAGTTCTTC.

CDR3 amino acids: CASSFGGEWVQGYTF. CDR3 sequence (DNA): TGTGCCAGCAGCTTCGGAGGGGAATGGGTACAGGGCTACACCTTC. This chain links TRBV5-4 with TRBJ1-2; a weak D match, TRBD1 (5 bases). This CDR3 is 15 amino acids long. V shed 2 bases and J shed 8 bases, with 19 bases lying between them. Germline V gene lookup returns CDR1 SGHNT and CDR2 YYREEE (reference sequence).

The V and J genes are TRBV28 and TRBJ2-2, with D possibly matching TRBD2 (6 bases). Germline-derived CDR1 and CDR2 are MDHEN and SYDVKM. CDR3 length: 15 amino acids. With 1 base removed from V and 2 bases from J, the gap between germline ends came to 8 bases. The CDR3 region has the DNA TGTGCCAGCAGTTTATACGGGGGTAACACCGGGGAGCTGTTTTTT. Its translation: CASSLYGGNTGELFF.

J is TRBJ1-6 and V is TRBV7-9, with TRBD1 identical over 8 bases. J lost 7 bases, V lost 4 bases, and 3 bases had no gene match. Germline CDR1 and CDR2: SEHNR and FQNEAQ (reference sequence). The CDR3 has 14 amino acids. CDR3 loop: CASSSRGLNSPLHF. In DNA, the CDR3 is TGTGCCAGCAGCTCCAGGGGGCTCAATTCACCCCTCCACTTT.

The chain employs TRBV27 and TRBJ2-1; 7 positions match TRBD2. Trimming took 5 bases from V and 2 from J; bases not matched to a gene: 9. The V gene's germline CDR1 is MNHEY and CDR2 SMNVEV (reference sequence). This CDR3 has 16 residues. CDR3 amino acids: CASSPMGGSPYNEQFF. The CDR3 DNA sequence: TGTGCCAGCAGTCCCATGGGCGGGAGCCCCTACAATGAGCAGTTCTTC.

In its sample, this clone was seen a few times. The rearrangement uses TRBV29-1 and TRBJ1-2; D not resolved. Germline CDR1 is SQVTM and CDR2 is ANQGSEA. CDR3 length: 13 residues. Between the trimmed V and J ends, which lost 0 bases and 9 bases, there was a span of 14 bases. CDR3 bases: TGCAGCGTTGAAGATCAACATGCAGGCAGCTACACCTTC. This codes for CSVEDQHAGSYTF. Based on the CDR3 plus reference TRBV29-1 and TRBJ1-2, the full variable domain is SAVISQKPSRDICQRGTSLTIQCQVDSQVTMMFWYRQQPGQSLTLIATANQGSEATYESGFVIDKFPISRPNLTFSTLTVSNMSPEDSSIYLCSVEDQHAGSYTFGSGTRLTVV.

V usage is TRBV11-2 and J usage is TRBJ1-1, with D unclear. CDR3 length: 15 residues. CDR1 is SGHAT, CDR2 FQNNGV, per germline. V was trimmed by 5 bases and J by 5 bases, leaving 18 bases between them. CDR3 region: CASSLTTLTGTEAFF. CDR3 DNA: TGTGCCAGCAGCCTCACTACTCTTACGGGTACTGAAGCTTTCTTT. The full variable domain, its missing parts supplied by reference TRBV11-2 and TRBJ1-1, is EAGVAQSPRYKIIEKRQSVAFWCNPISGHATLYWYQQILGQGPKLLIQFQNNGVVDDSQLPKDRFSAERLKGVDSTLKIQPAKLEDSAVYLCASSLTTLTGTEAFFGQGTRLTVV.

The genes are TRBV7-2 and TRBJ2-7; D not certain. Germline CDR1 reads SGHTA; CDR2 reads FQGNSA. Trimming pared 5 bases from V and 3 bases from J, leaving 5 bases between. This CDR3 spans 11 amino acids. CDR3: CASSASYEQYF. DNA of the CDR3: TGTGCCAGCAGCGCTAGCTACGAGCAGTACTTC.

Only one count was recorded for this clone. This chain uses TRBV13 with TRBJ1-6, with TRBD1 matching over 7 bases. The germline V gene encodes CDR1 PRHDT and CDR2 FYEKMQ (reference sequence). V trimming: 5 bases; J trimming: 4 bases; junction bases outside the gene matches: 5. CDR3 size: 15 residues. Here the CDR3 reads CASSQGTEYNSPLHF. As DNA, the CDR3 is TGTGCCAGCAGCCAGGGGACAGAGTATAATTCACCCCTCCACTTT.

The chain recombines TRBV6-5 with TRBJ2-2; tentative D call: TRBD1 (6 bases). The V gene lost 2 bases and the J gene lost 0 bases, with 10 bases spanning the gap. CDR1 is MNHEY and CDR2 is SVGAGI in the germline V gene. The CDR3 extends over 16 amino acids. The CDR3 sequence is CASSYGQFANTGELFF. The CDR3 DNA follows: TGTGCCAGCAGTTACGGACAGTTCGCGAACACCGGGGAGCTGTTTTTT.

This clone was seen only a few times. V gene TRBV7-8 combines with J gene TRBJ2-5; perhaps TRBD1 as D (6 bases). Trimming cost V 5 bases and J 5 bases, with 18 bases left between them. CDR3 size: 15 residues. Germline assignment: CDR1 SGHVS and CDR2 FQNEAQ. In DNA form, the CDR3 reads TGTGCCAGCAGCCATTGGACTCTAAGGGGGGAGACCCAGTACTTC. Protein product: CASSHWTLRGETQYF.

The chain couples TRBV7-2 to TRBJ1-5, with TRBD1 matching 9 bases. The CDR3 is made up of 18 amino acids. From germline, CDR1 is SGHTA and CDR2 FQGNSA. The trim removed 1 base at V and 0 bases at J, leaving 7 bases unmatched. In nucleotides, the CDR3 is TGTGCCAGCAGCTTAGGGACAGGGGCCTACTCTAGCAATCAGCCCCAGCATTTT. Its translation: CASSLGTGAYSSNQPQHF. The entire variable domain, with the rest obtained from reference TRBV7-2 and TRBJ1-5, is as follows: GAGVSQSPSNKVTEKGKDVELRCDPISGHTALYWYRQSLGQGLEFLIYFQGNSAPDKSGLPSDRFSAERTGGSVSTLTIQRTQQEDSAVYLCASSLGTGAYSSNQPQHFGDGTRLSIL.

As regards this clone: The sample carries other DNA sequences with the same CDR3. The V gene is TRBV19, the J gene TRBJ2-3; D not resolved. CDR1 is LNHDA, CDR2 SQIVND, per germline (reference sequence). The CDR3 runs 13 residues. The V end lost 2 bases, the J end lost 2 bases, and 5 bases lay between the germline ends. As DNA, the CDR3 is TGTGCCAGTAGTATACAGGTCACAGATACGCAGTATTTT. It codes for CASSIQVTDTQYF.

V and J are TRBV19 and TRBJ2-5; TRBD2 matches 10 bases. After removal of 3 bases from V and 5 bases from J, the junction contained 0 bases not matched to a gene. Per germline, CDR1 LNHDA and CDR2 SQIVND (reference sequence). The length of the CDR3 is 13 residues. The CDR3 nucleotides are TGTGCCAGTAGTATGGGACTAGCGGAGACCCAGTACTTC. It translates to CASSMGLAETQYF.

The V call is TRBV6-5, the J call TRBJ1-4; 7 nucleotides align to TRBD1. The CDR3 loop spans 15 amino acids. Trimming took 2 bases from V and 7 from J; bases not matched to a gene: 7. Germline V lookup: CDR1 MNHEY, CDR2 SVGAGI. CDR3 amino acids: CASSYSPGGGEKLFF. The CDR3 nucleotides are TGTGCCAGCAGTTACAGTCCAGGGGGAGGTGAAAAACTGTTTTTT.

The chain joins TRBV5-1 to TRBJ2-3, with 7 bases aligning to TRBD2. CDR1 and CDR2 from the germline V gene are SGHRS and YFSETQ. Trimming removed 1 base from V and 4 bases from J; junction bases left unmatched: 3. The CDR3 extends over 14 amino acids. The CDR3 reads CASSLTAGADTQYF. CDR3 sequence (DNA): TGCGCCAGCAGCTTGACGGCGGGAGCAGATACGCAGTATTTT.

The chain is built from TRBV5-1 and TRBJ2-6; D might be TRBD2 (6 bases). This CDR3 contains 18 residues. The V end lost 6 bases, the J end lost 0 bases, and 19 bases lay between the germline ends. Germline V gene lookup returns CDR1 SGHRS and CDR2 YFSETQ. CDR3 sequence reads: CASTISGDGYSGANVLTF. CDR3 nucleotides: TGCGCCAGCACCATCTCGGGGGACGGATACTCTGGGGCCAACGTCCTGACTTTC. Full variable domain (remainder filled in from reference TRBV5-1 and TRBJ2-6): KAGVTQTPRYLIKTRGQQVTLSCSPISGHRSVSWYQQTPGQGLQFLFEYFSETQRNKGNFPGRFSGRQFSNSRSEMNVSTLELGDSALYLCASTISGDGYSGANVLTFGAGSRLTVL.

The chain links TRBV28 to TRBJ2-1; TRBD2 might be the D (5 bases). CDR3 size: 14 residues. In germline, CDR1 is MDHEN, CDR2 SYDVKM. V was cut by 5 bases and J by 4 bases, with 12 bases left in between. The CDR3 spells CASSVGGPYNEQFF. Here the CDR3 DNA reads TGTGCCAGCAGTGTCGGCGGGCCTTACAATGAGCAGTTCTTC.

The chain recombines TRBV15 with TRBJ2-1; the match to TRBD2 covers 7 bases. CDR3 size: 15 residues. Looked up from germline, CDR1 is LNHNV and CDR2 is YYDKDF (reference sequence). V was pared by 0 bases and J by 4 bases, with 3 bases of the junction left unmatched. The CDR3 sequence is CATSRELAVYNEQFF. DNA for the CDR3: TGTGCCACCAGCAGAGAGCTAGCGGTGTACAATGAGCAGTTCTTC.

The chain couples TRBV2 to TRBJ1-6, with no clear D. With 7 bases removed from V and 12 bases from J, the gap between germline ends came to 13 bases. CDR3 length equals 12 residues. The germline gives CDR1 SNHLY, CDR2 FYNNEI. The CDR3 DNA follows: TGTGCCAGCATAAGTCAGGATGGACCCCTCCACTTT. Amino acids: CASISQDGPLHF.

This sequence joins TRBV24-1 and TRBJ2-3, with 9 positions matching TRBD1. V dropped 2 bases and J dropped 0; count of bases not matched to a gene: 8. Germline lookup yields CDR1 KGHDR and CDR2 SFDVKD. This CDR3 spans 18 amino acids. The CDR3: CATSDSGTGSSSTDTQYF. The CDR3 DNA is TGTGCCACCAGTGATTCCGGGACAGGGTCCTCTAGCACAGATACGCAGTATTTT.

This chain joins TRBV24-1 and TRBJ2-3; TRBD1 matches 8 bases. Trimming cost V 3 bases and J 5 bases; bases outside gene matches: 12. This CDR3 has 17 amino acids. CDR1 is KGHDR and CDR2 is SFDVKD in the germline V gene. CDR3 amino acids: CATSDPGTGIMGDTQYF. The CDR3, as DNA: TGTGCCACCAGTGATCCTGGGACAGGTATTATGGGAGATACGCAGTATTTT.

This chain connects TRBV27 to TRBJ1-6; 7 bases agree with TRBD1. This CDR3 contains 17 residues. The trim removed 6 bases at V and 5 bases at J, leaving 13 bases unmatched. CDR1 MNHEY and CDR2 SMNVEV come from the germline V gene (reference sequence). The CDR3 sequence: CASSTTGARVNNSPLHF. The DNA for the CDR3 is TGTGCCAGCAGCACAACAGGGGCGAGGGTTAATAATTCACCCCTCCACTTT.

This rearrangement joins TRBV9 to TRBJ1-6; TRBD1 aligns across 9 bases. V gave up 3 bases and J gave up 10 bases; unmatched junction bases: 5. Germline loops: CDR1 SGDLS, CDR2 YYNGEE. The CDR3 is made up of 14 amino acids. For the CDR3, the DNA is TGTGCCAGCAGCGATAGGACAGGGGACTCACCCCTCCACTTT. Residues: CASSDRTGDSPLHF.

This clone was seen a handful of times. The CDR3 DNA reads TGTGCCAGCAGCCGAAGGGGGACCACTCTCACAGATACGCAGTATTTT. It yields the protein CASSRRGTTLTDTQYF. This chain links TRBV2 with TRBJ2-3; possible D gene TRBD1, 6 bases. Germline V gives CDR1 SNHLY, CDR2 FYNNEI. The CDR3 loop spans 16 amino acids. The V end was cut by 6 bases, the J end by 2 bases, with 18 bases between.

V is TRBV7-2 and J is TRBJ1-6, with 7 nucleotides matching TRBD1. This CDR3 is 14 amino acids long. CDR1 is SGHTA and CDR2 is FQGNSA in the germline V gene. V was pared by 5 bases and J by 10 bases, with 8 bases of the junction left unmatched. In nucleotides, the CDR3 is TGTGCCAGCAGCACCGACAGGGTAGAGTCACCCCTCCACTTT. Translating gives CASSTDRVESPLHF.

V usage is TRBV30 and J usage is TRBJ1-2, with D perhaps matching TRBD1 (5 bases). Germline CDR1 and CDR2: GTSNPN and SVGIG (reference sequence). The V and J ends lost 4 bases and 2 bases respectively, with 14 bases between them. The CDR3 is 14 residues long. The CDR3 coding sequence is TGTGCCTGGAACAAGTGGGGGGGGAACTATGGCTACACCTTC. Protein sequence: CAWNKWGGNYGYTF.

This clone showed up just a few times. This chain uses TRBV2 with TRBJ1-4; no reliable D call. There are 10 residues in the CDR3. CDR1 is SNHLY and CDR2 is FYNNEI in the germline V gene. V was shortened by 6 bases and J by 8 bases, with 4 bases between the two germline ends. The CDR3 here is CASSREKLFF. Here the CDR3 DNA reads TGTGCCAGCAGCCGGGAAAAACTGTTTTTT.

The V gene is TRBV6-2 or TRBV6-3, the J gene TRBJ1-2, with 10 bases identical to TRBD1. The junction had 13 bases not matched to a gene; V was cut back by 5 bases and J by 4 bases. Germline-derived CDR1 and CDR2 are MNHEY and SVGEGT. This CDR3 has 17 residues. CDR3 sequence (DNA): TGTGCCAGCAGTCCCAGACAGGGGGCCTCCCCACTCTATGGCTACACCTTC. This encodes CASSPRQGASPLYGYTF.